This T cell receptor beta chain originates from a study of control samples from healthy donors and cancer patients. The germline gives CDR1 MGHDK, CDR2 SYGVNS. This CDR3 has 16 amino acids. With 0 bases removed from V and 10 bases from J, the gap between germline ends came to 16 bases. Only in-frame clones appear in the TCRdb table, and some are missing; sequencing was by immunoSEQ multiplex PCR. The table includes about 80,000 clones, 91% detected once. The sample comprised blood. The sequence derives from a man aged 45-65 years in good health. V and J are TRBV25-1 and TRBJ1-6; D call uncertain. The CDR3 nucleotides read TGTGCCAGCAGTGAATATTATCGGGGAAGTGGATCACCCCTCCACTTT. This encodes CASSEYYRGSGSPLHF.